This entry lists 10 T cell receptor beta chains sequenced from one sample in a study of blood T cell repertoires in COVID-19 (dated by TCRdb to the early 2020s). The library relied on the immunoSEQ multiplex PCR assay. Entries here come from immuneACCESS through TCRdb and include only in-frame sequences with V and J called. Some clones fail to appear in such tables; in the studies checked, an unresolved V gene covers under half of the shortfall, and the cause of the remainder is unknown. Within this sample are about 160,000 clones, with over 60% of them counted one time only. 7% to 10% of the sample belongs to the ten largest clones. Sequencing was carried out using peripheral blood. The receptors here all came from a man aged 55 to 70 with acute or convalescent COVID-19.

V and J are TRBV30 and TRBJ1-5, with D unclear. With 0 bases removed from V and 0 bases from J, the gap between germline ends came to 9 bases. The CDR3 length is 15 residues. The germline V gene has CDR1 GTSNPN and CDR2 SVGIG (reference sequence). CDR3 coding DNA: TGTGCCTGGAGTGTACAAGGGAGTAGCAATCAGCCCCAGCATTTT. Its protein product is CAWSVQGSSNQPQHF.

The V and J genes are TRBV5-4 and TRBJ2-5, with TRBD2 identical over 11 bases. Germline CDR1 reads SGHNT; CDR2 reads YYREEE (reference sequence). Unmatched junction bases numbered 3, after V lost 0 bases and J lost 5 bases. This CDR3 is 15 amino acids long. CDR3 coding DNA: TGTGCCAGCAGCTTGGTGGTAGCGGGGGGGGAGACCCAGTACTTC. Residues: CASSLVVAGGETQYF. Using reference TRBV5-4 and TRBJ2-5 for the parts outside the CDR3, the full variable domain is ETGVTQSPTHLIKTRGQQVTLRCSSQSGHNTVSWYQQALGQGPQFIFQYYREEENGRGNFPPRFSGLQFPNYSSELNVNALELDDSALYLCASSLVVAGGETQYFGPGTRLLVL.

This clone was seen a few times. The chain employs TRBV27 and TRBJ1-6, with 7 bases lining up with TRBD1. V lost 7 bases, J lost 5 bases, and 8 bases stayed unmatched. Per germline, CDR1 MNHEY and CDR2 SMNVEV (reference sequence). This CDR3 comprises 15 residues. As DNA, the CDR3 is TGTGCCAGCACTCGGGACAGTGAAAATAATTCACCCCTCCACTTT. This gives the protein CASTRDSENNSPLHF.

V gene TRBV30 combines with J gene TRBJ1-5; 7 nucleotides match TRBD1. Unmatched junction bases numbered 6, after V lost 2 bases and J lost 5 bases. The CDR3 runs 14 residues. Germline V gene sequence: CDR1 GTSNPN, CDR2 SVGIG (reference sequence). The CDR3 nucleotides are TGTGCCTGGAGTACTAACAGGGGCGATCAGCCCCAGCATTTT. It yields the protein CAWSTNRGDQPQHF.

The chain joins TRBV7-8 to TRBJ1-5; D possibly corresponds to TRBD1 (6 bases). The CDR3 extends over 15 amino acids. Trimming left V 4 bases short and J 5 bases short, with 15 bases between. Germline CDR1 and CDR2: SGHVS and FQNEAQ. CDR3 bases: TGTGCCAGCAGCTCCCTGGACAGAATCTATCAGCCCCAGCATTTT. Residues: CASSSLDRIYQPQHF. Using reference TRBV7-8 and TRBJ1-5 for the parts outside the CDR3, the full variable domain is GAGVSQSPRYKVAKRGQDVALRCDPISGHVSLFWYQQALGQGPEFLTYFQNEAQLDKSGLPSDRFFAERPEGSVSTLKIQRTQQEDSAVYLCASSSLDRIYQPQHFGDGTRLSIL.

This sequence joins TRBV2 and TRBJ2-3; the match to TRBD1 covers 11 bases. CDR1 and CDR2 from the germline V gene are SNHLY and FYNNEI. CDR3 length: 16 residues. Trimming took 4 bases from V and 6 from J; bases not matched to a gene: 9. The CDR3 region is CASSAIGQGASDTQYF. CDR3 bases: TGTGCCAGCAGTGCAATCGGACAGGGGGCGTCCGATACGCAGTATTTT. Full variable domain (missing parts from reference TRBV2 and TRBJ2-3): EPEVTQTPSHQVTQMGQEVILRCVPISNHLYFYWYRQILGQKVEFLVSFYNNEISEKSEIFDDQFSVERPDGSNFTLKIRSTKLEDSAMYFCASSAIGQGASDTQYFGPGTRLTVL.

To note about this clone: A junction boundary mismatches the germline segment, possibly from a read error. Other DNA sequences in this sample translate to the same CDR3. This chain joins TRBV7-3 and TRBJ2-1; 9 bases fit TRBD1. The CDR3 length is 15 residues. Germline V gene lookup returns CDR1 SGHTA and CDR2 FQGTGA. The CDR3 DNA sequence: TGTGCCAGCAGCAGAACAGGGGGCTCCAACAATGAGCAGTTCTTC. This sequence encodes CASSRTGGSNNEQFF.

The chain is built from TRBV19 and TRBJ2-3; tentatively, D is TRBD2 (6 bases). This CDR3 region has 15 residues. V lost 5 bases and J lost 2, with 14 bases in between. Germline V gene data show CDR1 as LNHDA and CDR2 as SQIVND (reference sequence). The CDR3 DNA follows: TGTGCCAGTAGTCCCCTTAGCGGATACACAGATACGCAGTATTTT. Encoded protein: CASSPLSGYTDTQYF.

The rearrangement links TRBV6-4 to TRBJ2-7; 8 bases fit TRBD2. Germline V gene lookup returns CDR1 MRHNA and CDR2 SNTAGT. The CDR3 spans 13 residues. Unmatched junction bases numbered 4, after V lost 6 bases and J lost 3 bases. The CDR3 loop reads CASRGLAYYEQYF. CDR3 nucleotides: TGTGCCAGCAGAGGACTAGCCTACTACGAGCAGTACTTC.

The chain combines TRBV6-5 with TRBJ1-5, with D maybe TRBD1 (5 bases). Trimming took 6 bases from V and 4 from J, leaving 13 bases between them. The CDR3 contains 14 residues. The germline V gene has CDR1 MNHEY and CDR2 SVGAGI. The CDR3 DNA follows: TGTGCCAGCAGCCCAGGGTGGCGAAATCAGCCCCAGCATTTT. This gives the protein CASSPGWRNQPQHF.